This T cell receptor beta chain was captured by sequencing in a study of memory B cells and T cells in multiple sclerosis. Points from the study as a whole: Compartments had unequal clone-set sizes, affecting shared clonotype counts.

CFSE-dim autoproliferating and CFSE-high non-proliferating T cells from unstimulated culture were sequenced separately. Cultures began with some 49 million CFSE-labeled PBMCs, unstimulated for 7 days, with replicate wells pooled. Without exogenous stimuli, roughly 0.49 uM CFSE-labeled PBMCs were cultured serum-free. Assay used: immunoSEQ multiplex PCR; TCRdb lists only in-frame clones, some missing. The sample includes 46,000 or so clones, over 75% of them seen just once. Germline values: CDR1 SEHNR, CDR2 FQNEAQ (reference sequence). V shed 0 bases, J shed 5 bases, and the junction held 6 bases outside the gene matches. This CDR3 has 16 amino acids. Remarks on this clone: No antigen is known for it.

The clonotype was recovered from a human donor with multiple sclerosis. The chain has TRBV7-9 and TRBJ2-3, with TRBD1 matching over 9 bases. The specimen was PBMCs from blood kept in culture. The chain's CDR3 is CASSLASWDREDTQYF. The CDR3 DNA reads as TGTGCCAGCAGCTTAGCGTCCTGGGACAGGGAAGATACGCAGTATTTT.